Presented here are 2 T cell receptor beta chains from one specimen sequenced in a study of T cell responses to AZD1222 COVID-19 vaccine. Generated by immunoSEQ multiplex PCR, the TCRdb table keeps only in-frame clones and is missing some. This table holds about 150,000 clones, around 84% found once. This specimen consisted of peripheral blood, obtained 28 days after the second AZD1222 dose. The receptors here all came from an adult who received the AZD1222 COVID-19 vaccine.

This chain connects TRBV7-2 to TRBJ2-2, with TRBD1 matching over 7 bases. CDR1 is SGHTA, CDR2 FQGNSA, per germline. Trimming took 4 bases from V and 0 from J; bases not matched to a gene: 11. This CDR3 comprises 18 residues. The CDR3 spells CASSWKTGLVPNTGELFF. The CDR3 DNA reads as TGTGCCAGCAGCTGGAAGACAGGGTTGGTCCCGAACACCGGGGAGCTGTTTTTT.

The chain recombines TRBV11-3 with TRBJ2-1; 8 bases match TRBD1. The V gene's germline CDR1 is SGHNT and CDR2 YENEEA. V lost 5 bases and J lost 5; bases outside the gene matches: 8. The length of the CDR3 is 15 residues. The CDR3 loop is CASSHRGMVNNEQFF. The CDR3 nucleotides are TGTGCCAGCAGCCACAGGGGGATGGTGAACAATGAGCAGTTCTTC.